The entry below gives a single TCR beta chain sequence along with its context. CDR1 is LNHDA, CDR2 SQIVND, per germline (reference sequence). V trimming: 7 bases; J trimming: 2 bases; junction bases outside the gene matches: 6. There are 14 residues in the CDR3. These data are taken from a study of cytomegalovirus exposure and HLA in healthy donors. The PCR ran on 60 Vbeta and 13 Jbeta primers. The method was immunoSEQ multiplex PCR; TCRdb's version includes in-frame clones alone and lacks a portion of them. In the table there are fewer than 85,000 clones, around 68% of which are singletons. The chain uses TRBV19 and TRBJ2-3, with 7 positions matching TRBD2. This sequence was found in a man in his forties in good health and CMV-seropositive. Sequenced input: PBMCs. The CDR3, as DNA: TGTGCCAGTACCCTGGGACTACCCACAGATACGCAGTATTTT. Translated, it gives CASTLGLPTDTQYF.